The source of this TCR beta chain is a study of blood T cell repertoires in COVID-19 (dated by TCRdb to the early 2020s). For context, the study as a whole: Samples from collaborators originated in the United States, Italy and Spain and spanned both the acute and convalescent phases of COVID-19. The repertoires were released in a freely available public database intended as a resource for research on the immune response to SARS-CoV-2. Where available, HLA class I and class II types were obtained from metadata supplied by the sample provider rather than from assay-based typing. Subjects who had been exposed to COVID-19, were actively infected with it, or had recovered from it provided the deeply sampled blood TCRbeta repertoires that made up the dataset. The material from the prospective study consisted of cDNA or gDNA derived from T cells, B-cell-depleted T cells, or PBMCs. The sample metadata nearly always contained a de-identified subject ID, COVID-19 status, age in years and sex. The samples were drawn from two sources: the first 160 participants of the ongoing ImmuneRACE study, and fewer than 1,500 subjects contributed by 6 global collaborators. Results and caveats for the whole study, not just this receptor: How much clinical and demographic metadata was included differed by source and by participant, and the metadata was provided uncurated.

Collaborating institutions collected whole blood in K2EDTA tubes following their own protocols. Collaborator samples were shipped for TCRbeta analysis as frozen whole blood, isolated PBMCs, or DNA extracted from either sample type. TCRbeta CDR3 regions were amplified from genomic DNA using the immunoSEQ Assay, a bias-controlled multiplex PCR. Concerning the study's data processing: The number of nucleated cells in each sample was estimated by amplification of reference gene primers within the assay. To quantify the absolute abundance of each unique TCRbeta CDR3 rearrangement, sequence reads were collapsed and filtered. For each sample, productive Simpson clonality was calculated by taking the square root of Simpson's diversity index across productive rearrangements. TCRdb stores this immuneACCESS table with in-frame sequences only. Part of the clones is absent; in the studies checked, under half of the shortfall reflects unresolved V genes, and no reason is known for the rest. The V and J calls and the clone size are those of that table, but D and trimming were determined from the DNA. Recorded for this sample are about 50,000 clones; around 79% of them occurred a single time. Around a quarter of the sample is in the top ten clones.

A few counts support this clone. Its antigen specificity is not known. No much larger clonotype is one base removed from it; base qualities were not supplied. Based on the germline V gene, the CDR1 and CDR2 sequences are SQVTM and ANQGSEA. From V the trimming removes 2 bases and from J it removes 2 bases, while the gene matches leave 6 bases of the junction unaccounted for. Its CDR3 holds 14 amino acids, cysteine through phenylalanine. Only the CDR3 part of the read is kept: 42 bases, read in frame from the first base. The clonotype comes from a man between 65 and 85 years old with acute or convalescent COVID-19. The sequencing sample was made of peripheral blood. The chain is assembled from TRBV29-1 and TRBJ2-7, and TRBD1 matches 7 of the central bases. The bases read TGCAGCGTTGAATATGGACAGGCGCCCTACGAGCAGTACTTC. It is translated as CSVEYGQAPYEQYF.